This T cell receptor beta chain was captured in a study of Graves' ophthalmopathy and Graves' hyperthyroidism. Across the study: At initial diagnosis, peripheral blood was obtained, and this preceded any treatment. Findings and limits, study-wide: Sensitivity of 87.88% and specificity of around 76% were achieved when a 13-signature model separated ophthalmopathy from stable hyperthyroidism.

This clonotype was seen ten or more times. As yet, its antigen is unknown. Scientists amplified the TCR beta CDR3 regions from RNA transcripts. After a first-round RT-PCR with HTBI primers, a second-round multiplex PCR was run. TCRdb fed the multiplex PCR reads into MiXCR, producing one record per CDR3 protein. The repertoire holds hundreds of thousands of distinct CDR3 sequences, with under 25% as singletons. Each diagnosis was determined on the basis of clinical symptoms, serum thyroxine, TRAb, thyroid ultrasound and orbital computed tomography. The PBMCs had their origin in less than 13 ml of fresh peripheral blood. This CDR3 region has 15 residues. Germline CDR1 reads SNHLY; CDR2 reads FYNNEI. Trimming cost V 8 bases and J 2 bases; bases outside gene matches: 7.

The sequence derives from a woman aged 18-29 years with stable Graves' hyperthyroidism. The chain employs TRBV2 and TRBJ1-1; 11 bases are shared with TRBD1. The specimen was peripheral blood. CDR3 sequence (DNA): TGTGCCAGCGGGTGGGACAGGGGGAGAAACACTGAAGCTTTCTTT. Its translation is CASGWDRGRNTEAFF.